Presented here are 5 T cell receptor beta chains from one specimen sequenced in a study of cytomegalovirus exposure and HLA in healthy donors. With 60 Vbeta and 13 Jbeta primers, the PCR was carried out. The repertoire was sequenced with immunoSEQ multiplex PCR; TCRdb's copy has only in-frame clones and lacks some. The data hold about 130,000 clones, with 74% observed a single time. The sample was PBMCs. The receptors come from a male donor in good health and CMV-seronegative.

The CDR3 bases are TGTGCCAGCTCACCGGGCCTTTACACCGGGGAGCTGTTTTTT. The encoded protein is CASSPGLYTGELFF. V gene TRBV18 combines with J gene TRBJ2-2; D ambiguous. From germline, CDR1 is KGHSH and CDR2 LQKENI. V dropped 3 bases and J dropped 3 bases, with 8 bases sitting between them. The CDR3 runs 14 residues.

The gene calls are TRBV6-5 and TRBJ2-7; D is perhaps TRBD2 (5 bases). This CDR3 comprises 15 residues. Trimming removed 2 bases at V and 2 bases at J, with 13 bases between. Looked up from germline, CDR1 is MNHEY and CDR2 is SVGAGI. This CDR3 reads CASSYGAGQTYEQYF. The DNA for the CDR3 is TGTGCCAGCAGTTACGGTGCGGGCCAGACCTACGAGCAGTACTTC.

This clone has only a few counts. CDR3 coding DNA: TGTGCCAGCAGAGAAACAGGGGGCTGGTCAGATACGCAGTATTTT. It encodes CASRETGGWSDTQYF. The V and J genes are TRBV2 and TRBJ2-3; 9 nucleotides align to TRBD1. The CDR3 runs 15 residues. After removal of 6 bases from V and 4 bases from J, the junction contained 8 bases not matched to a gene. Germline V gene data show CDR1 as SNHLY and CDR2 as FYNNEI.

The chain combines TRBV16 with TRBJ2-7; TRBD2 aligns across 7 bases. The CDR3 has 14 amino acids. Germline CDR1 is KGHSY and CDR2 is FQNENV. Trimming at V came to 1 base and at J to 3 bases, leaving 3 bases not matched to a gene. CDR3 nucleotide sequence: TGTGCCAGCAGCCAATATGGGGGGGGCTACGAGCAGTACTTC. Protein product: CASSQYGGGYEQYF. Combining the CDR3 with reference TRBV16 and TRBJ2-7 gives the whole variable domain GEEVAQTPKHLVRGEGQKAKLYCAPIKGHSYVFWYQQVLKNEFKFLISFQNENVFDETGMPKERFSAKCLPNSPCSLEIQATKLEDSAVYFCASSQYGGGYEQYFGPGTRLTVT.

The V call is TRBV15, the J call TRBJ2-2; D gene uncertain. CDR1 and CDR2 (germline): LNHNV, YYDKDF (reference sequence). Between the trimmed V and J ends, which lost 9 bases and 1 base, there was a span of 15 bases. The CDR3 totals 15 residues. CDR3 nucleotide sequence: TGTGCCACAAACCCAGGCGCCCTGAACACCGGGGAGCTGTTTTTT. Encoded protein: CATNPGALNTGELFF.